This entry lists 28 T cell receptor beta chains sequenced from one sample in a study of OX40 agonist ivuxolimab in advanced cancers. This table comes from immunoSEQ multiplex PCR, and its TCRdb copy is limited to in-frame clones, with some not included. The profile shows around 19,000 clones, approximately 70% of them singletons. The source was CD4+ or CD8+ T cells sorted from blood, collected in a trial of the OX40 agonist ivuxolimab. The receptors derive from an adult with an advanced solid tumor such as melanoma, head and neck, liver or kidney cancer.

This clone is categorized as large. The DNA of the CDR3 is TGTGCCAGCGGTTGGAACACAGATACGCAGTATTTT. Protein sequence: CASGWNTDTQYF. The chain recombines TRBV6-5 with TRBJ2-3, with D hard to call. The CDR3 sequence is 12 residues long. Germline V CDR1 and CDR2: MNHEY, SVGAGI. The V end lost 8 bases, the J end lost 2 bases, and 8 bases lay between the germline ends.

V usage is TRBV6-1 and J usage is TRBJ2-7, with D uncertain. This CDR3 comprises 15 residues. Germline V gene data show CDR1 as MNHNS and CDR2 as SASEGT. Trimming took off 0 bases at V and 2 bases at J, with 11 bases between the two ends. The CDR3 loop reads CASSEAPETPYEQYF. The CDR3 nucleotides read TGTGCCAGCAGTGAAGCGCCAGAGACACCCTACGAGCAGTACTTC.

The rearrangement uses TRBV5-1 and TRBJ2-7; 8 nucleotides line up with TRBD1. The CDR3 has 14 residues. The V gene's germline CDR1 is SGHRS and CDR2 YFSETQ. J was trimmed by 3 bases and V by 0 bases; bases with no gene match: 2. CDR3 sequence (DNA): TGCGCCAGCAGCTTGGAGGGGACAGGCTACGAGCAGTACTTC. It encodes CASSLEGTGYEQYF.

J is TRBJ1-6 and V is TRBV19, with D perhaps TRBD1 (6 bases). Trimming removed 5 bases from V and 0 bases from J, with 23 bases in between. Germline V gene sequence: CDR1 LNHDA, CDR2 SQIVND (reference sequence). This CDR3 comprises 20 residues. In DNA, the CDR3 is TGTGCCAGTAGTCTCACCGCGCCACGGACAGTGAGCTCCTATAATTCACCCCTCCACTTT. It codes for CASSLTAPRTVSSYNSPLHF.

This chain connects TRBV5-8 to TRBJ2-5; D call uncertain. With 2 bases removed from V and 14 bases from J, the gap between germline ends came to 13 bases. CDR1 and CDR2 from the germline V gene are SGHTS and YDEGEE. This CDR3 region has 11 residues. The DNA for the CDR3 is TGTGCCAGCAGCTTCAGGTCATCTGACTACTTC. Translating it yields CASSFRSSDYF.

The V gene is TRBV30, the J gene TRBJ2-2; no reliable D call. The germline CDR1 and CDR2 sequences are GTSNPN and SVGIG (reference sequence). CDR3 length: 10 residues. Trimming took 5 bases from V and 9 from J, leaving 7 bases between them. CDR3 nucleotide sequence: TGTGCCTGGGGGGTAAGGGAGCTGTTTTTT. It encodes CAWGVRELFF.

The V call is TRBV7-2, the J call TRBJ1-5; maybe TRBD1 (5 bases). The length of the CDR3 is 15 residues. Germline CDR1 SGHTA, CDR2 FQGNSA. The V gene lost 5 bases and the J gene lost 0 bases, with 11 bases spanning the gap. CDR3 nucleotides: TGTGCCAGCAGCCCGACAGTTTATAGCAATCAGCCCCAGCATTTT. Its translation is CASSPTVYSNQPQHF.

This clone was counted a few times. This rearrangement joins TRBV7-9 to TRBJ1-1, with D unresolved. CDR3 size: 13 residues. V lost 5 bases and J lost 4, with 11 bases in between. CDR1 is SEHNR, CDR2 FQNEAQ, per germline (reference sequence). CDR3 sequence: CASSPSLTTEAFF. The CDR3 region has the DNA TGTGCCAGCAGCCCGAGTCTTACCACTGAAGCTTTCTTT.

The chain uses TRBV5-1 and TRBJ2-1; TRBD1 matches 7 bases. The ends lost 4 bases at V and 4 bases at J; junction bases unmatched: 11. The CDR3 is 16 residues long. Germline CDR1 and CDR2: SGHRS and YFSETQ. The CDR3 loop is CASSGLVGQEYNEQFF. In nucleotides, the CDR3 is TGCGCCAGCAGCGGGCTGGTCGGACAGGAGTACAATGAGCAGTTCTTC.

The chain combines TRBV13 with TRBJ2-1; 9 nucleotides line up with TRBD2. The CDR3 spans 17 residues. The V and J ends lost 2 bases and 8 bases, in that order; junction bases with no gene match: 13. Germline V lookup: CDR1 PRHDT, CDR2 FYEKMQ (reference sequence). CDR3: CASSLLRGGYHRDEQFF. The CDR3 DNA follows: TGTGCCAGCAGCTTATTGCGGGGGGGCTATCATCGCGATGAGCAGTTCTTC.

This clone qualifies as medium-sized. CDR3 sequence reads: CASSLNDQPQHF. The CDR3 DNA reads TGTGCCAGCAGCTTGAACGATCAGCCCCAGCATTTT. The rearrangement uses TRBV7-8 and TRBJ1-5; no clear D. Per germline, CDR1 SGHVS and CDR2 FQNEAQ. The CDR3 totals 12 residues. Trimming left V 3 bases short and J 5 bases short, with 5 bases between.

This clone was counted a single time. The V gene is TRBV7-9, the J gene TRBJ2-2; tentatively, D is TRBD1 (5 bases). The CDR3 sequence is 15 residues long. CDR1 is SEHNR, CDR2 FQNEAQ, per germline (reference sequence). Trimming took off 5 bases at V and 2 bases at J, with 12 bases between the two ends. The CDR3 here is CASSHQDSNTGELFF. CDR3 in DNA: TGTGCCAGCAGCCATCAAGACAGTAACACCGGGGAGCTGTTTTTT.

The V call is TRBV4-2, the J call TRBJ2-7, with TRBD1 as a possible D gene (5 bases). This CDR3 comprises 14 residues. V was pared by 0 bases and J by 7 bases, with 13 bases between. Germline CDR1 LGHNA, CDR2 YNFKEQ. CDR3 residues: CASSQDRAQGEQYF. For the CDR3, the DNA is TGTGCCAGCAGCCAAGACAGGGCCCAAGGGGAGCAGTACTTC.

About this clone: A junction boundary mismatches the germline segment, possibly from a read error. The chain uses TRBV7-9 and TRBJ2-7; TRBD1 aligns across 9 bases. In germline, CDR1 is SEHNR, CDR2 FQNEAQ (reference sequence). The CDR3 contains 15 residues. The CDR3 DNA sequence: TGTGCCAGCAGTTTAGCGCCGGGACAGGGCTACGAGCAGTACTTC. Protein product: CASSLAPGQGYEQYF. The variable domain in full, with the rest retrieved from reference TRBV7-9 and TRBJ2-7, is DTGVSQNPRHKITKRGQNVTFRCDPISEHNRLYWYRQTLGQGPEFLTYFQNEAQLEKSRLLSDRFSAERPKGSFSTLEIQRTEQGDSAMYLCASSLAPGQGYEQYFGPGTRLTVT.

The chain combines TRBV29-1 with TRBJ2-2; D is perhaps TRBD2 (6 bases). This CDR3 is built from 15 residues. From germline, CDR1 is SQVTM and CDR2 ANQGSEA. Trimming took 3 bases from V and 5 from J, leaving 16 bases between them. In nucleotides, the CDR3 is TGCAGCGTTGAGGGGTTGCAGGGAGGAACCGGGGAGCTGTTTTTT. Protein sequence: CSVEGLQGGTGELFF.

The genes are TRBV4-2 and TRBJ1-3; tentative D call: TRBD1 (6 bases). V lost 1 base to trimming and J lost 0 bases, with 13 bases between them. The CDR3 has 17 amino acids. The germline gives CDR1 LGHNA, CDR2 YNFKEQ. CDR3 bases: TGTGCCAGCAGCCAAGGTCCGAGGGGGTCCTCTGGAAACACCATATATTTT. It yields the protein CASSQGPRGSSGNTIYF.

This chain connects TRBV10-3 to TRBJ1-2; D might be TRBD1 (6 bases). Germline CDR1 ENHRY, CDR2 SYGVKD. Trimming took off 6 bases at V and 7 bases at J, with 12 bases between the two ends. The CDR3 has 12 amino acids. CDR3: CAIRDRSLGYTF. The CDR3 bases are TGTGCCATCAGGGACAGAAGTCTTGGCTACACCTTC.

This clone was seen a few times. V and J are TRBV7-9 and TRBJ1-2; D possibly corresponds to TRBD1 (6 bases). Looked up from germline, CDR1 is SEHNR and CDR2 is FQNEAQ (reference sequence). V was shortened by 3 bases and J by 6 bases, with 8 bases between the two germline ends. The CDR3 is 12 residues long. The CDR3 protein is CASSFQGNGYTF. The CDR3 DNA is TGTGCCAGCAGCTTCCAGGGGAATGGCTACACCTTC.

The chain has TRBV28 and TRBJ2-1; 11 positions match TRBD2. CDR1 and CDR2 from the germline V gene are MDHEN and SYDVKM. CDR3 length: 21 amino acids. V was pared by 2 bases and J by 2 bases, with 17 bases of the junction left unmatched. CDR3 amino acids: CASSLGHSGGAYKSTYNEQFF. The CDR3 DNA reads TGTGCCAGCAGTTTAGGGCATAGCGGGGGGGCCTATAAATCAACCTACAATGAGCAGTTCTTC.

V gene TRBV19 combines with J gene TRBJ1-6, with a weak D call TRBD1 (5 bases). CDR1 is LNHDA, CDR2 SQIVND, per germline (reference sequence). Trimming took 0 bases from V and 6 from J, leaving 12 bases between them. The length of the CDR3 is 16 residues. The CDR3 coding sequence is TGTGCCAGTAGTATAGATGGGGGACTGAGTAATTCACCCCTCCACTTT. Translation gives CASSIDGGLSNSPLHF.

The chain combines TRBV30 with TRBJ2-1; possibly TRBD1 for D (6 bases). Trimming left V 1 base short and J 3 bases short, with 19 bases between. In germline, CDR1 is GTSNPN, CDR2 SVGIG (reference sequence). The length of the CDR3 is 17 residues. CDR3 region: CAWSGIFQGLGYNEQFF. Here the CDR3 DNA reads TGTGCCTGGAGTGGGATTTTCCAGGGGTTGGGCTACAATGAGCAGTTCTTC.

J is TRBJ2-2 and V is TRBV5-4; unclear D gene. V was shortened by 3 bases and J by 7 bases, with 4 bases between the two germline ends. This CDR3 contains 11 residues. The V gene's germline CDR1 is SGHNT and CDR2 YYREEE (reference sequence). CDR3 amino acids: CASSSGGELFF. The CDR3 nucleotides are TGTGCCAGCAGCTCTGGCGGGGAGCTGTTTTTT.

This chain connects TRBV6-5 to TRBJ2-3; D might be TRBD2 (6 bases). V lost 0 bases, J lost 7 bases, and 14 bases lay in between. The V gene's germline CDR1 is MNHEY and CDR2 SVGAGI. CDR3 length: 15 amino acids. The CDR3 region is CASSYSARDLNTQYF. The CDR3 DNA is TGTGCCAGCAGTTACTCGGCCCGGGACTTAAATACGCAGTATTTT.

The chain joins TRBV7-9 to TRBJ2-3; TRBD1 is a possible D gene (5 bases). Germline V gene sequence: CDR1 SEHNR, CDR2 FQNEAQ (reference sequence). CDR3 size: 13 residues. Between the trimmed V and J ends, which lost 1 base and 5 bases, there was a span of 7 bases. The DNA of the CDR3 is TGTGCCAGCAGCTTAGGGGGCTTAGATACGCAGTATTTT. Protein sequence: CASSLGGLDTQYF.

This chain's CDR3 is CASSLNLLAGGEQFF. CDR3 in DNA: TGTGCCAGCAGCTTAAATCTACTAGCGGGGGGAGAGCAGTTCTTC. The gene calls are TRBV7-3 and TRBJ2-1; TRBD2 agrees at 12 bases. CDR3 length: 15 residues. CDR1 and CDR2 from the germline V gene are SGHTA and FQGTGA. J lost 10 bases, V lost 1 base, and 5 bases had no gene match.

The sample holds one count of this clone. The chain employs TRBV5-5 and TRBJ2-7; D remains unclear. V was clipped by 4 bases and J by 6 bases, with 8 bases between them. Looked up from germline, CDR1 is SGHKS and CDR2 is YYEKEE (reference sequence). The CDR3 loop spans 11 amino acids. DNA of the CDR3: TGTGCCAGCAGCCCCGGTCGCGAGCAGTACTTC. Its protein product is CASSPGREQYF.

Concerning this clone: An end of the junction does not agree with germline; a read error may underlie this. Other nucleotide sequences from this sample produce the same CDR3. The chain carries TRBV29-1 and TRBJ2-1; D may be TRBD1 or TRBD2 (6 bases each). CDR1 and CDR2 from the germline V gene are SQVTM and ANQGSEA. The CDR3 has 18 residues. This CDR3 is CRVEGGGGAGGSYNEQFF. The DNA for the CDR3 is TGCCGCGTTGAAGGTGGGGGCGGGGCAGGAGGTTCCTACAATGAGCAGTTCTTC.

The chain is built from TRBV2 and TRBJ1-3, with 8 bases aligning to TRBD1. The CDR3 loop spans 16 amino acids. Germline-derived CDR1 and CDR2 are SNHLY and FYNNEI. Trimming at V came to 1 base and at J to 0 bases, leaving 2 bases not matched to a gene. In DNA form, the CDR3 reads TGTGCCAGCAGTGAAGGGACAGGGAGCTCTGGAAACACCATATATTTT. It codes for CASSEGTGSSGNTIYF.